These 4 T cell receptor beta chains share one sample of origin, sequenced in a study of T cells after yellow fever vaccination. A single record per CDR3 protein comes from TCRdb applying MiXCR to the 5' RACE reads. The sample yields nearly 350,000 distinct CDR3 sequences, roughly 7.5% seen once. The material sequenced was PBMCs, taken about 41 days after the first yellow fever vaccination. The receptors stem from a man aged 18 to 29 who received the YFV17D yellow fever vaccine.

The CDR3 nucleotides are TGTGCCAGCAGTACTGACAGGCCATCACCCTACGAGCAGTACGTC. Translated, it gives CASSTDRPSPYEQYV. The gene calls are TRBV28 and TRBJ2-7; a weak D match, TRBD1 (6 bases). Germline lookup yields CDR1 MDHEN and CDR2 SYDVKM. The CDR3 extends over 15 amino acids. The V and J ends lost 5 bases and 2 bases respectively, with 16 bases between them.

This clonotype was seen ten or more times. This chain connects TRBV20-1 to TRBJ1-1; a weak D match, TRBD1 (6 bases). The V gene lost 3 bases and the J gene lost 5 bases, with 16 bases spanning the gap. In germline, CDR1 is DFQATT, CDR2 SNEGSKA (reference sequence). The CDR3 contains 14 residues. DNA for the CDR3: TGCAGTGCTAGGGCTCCAGGGGTATGGACTGAAGCTTTCTTT. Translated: CSARAPGVWTEAFF.

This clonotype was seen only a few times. The CDR3 region has the DNA TGTGCCACCAGCAGTCCCCCGGGGGCTAGCGGGCAAGAGACCCAGTACTTC. It translates to CATSSPPGASGQETQYF. This chain connects TRBV15 to TRBJ2-5, with TRBD2 matching 8 bases. J gave up 2 bases and V 3 bases, and 11 bases lay outside the gene matches. Per germline, CDR1 LNHNV and CDR2 YYDKDF (reference sequence). The CDR3 is 17 residues long.

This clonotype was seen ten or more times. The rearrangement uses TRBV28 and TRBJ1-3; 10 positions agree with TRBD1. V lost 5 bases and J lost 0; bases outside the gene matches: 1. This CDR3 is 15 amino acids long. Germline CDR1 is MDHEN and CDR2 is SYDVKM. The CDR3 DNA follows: TGTGCCAGCAGTGACAGGGGGCTCTCTGGAAACACCATATATTTT. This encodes CASSDRGLSGNTIYF. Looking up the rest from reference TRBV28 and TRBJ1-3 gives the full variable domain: DVKVTQSSRYLVKRTGEKVFLECVQDMDHENMFWYRQDPGLGLRLIYFSYDVKMKEKGDIPEGYSVSREKKERFSLILESASTNQTSMYLCASSDRGLSGNTIYFGEGSWLTVV.